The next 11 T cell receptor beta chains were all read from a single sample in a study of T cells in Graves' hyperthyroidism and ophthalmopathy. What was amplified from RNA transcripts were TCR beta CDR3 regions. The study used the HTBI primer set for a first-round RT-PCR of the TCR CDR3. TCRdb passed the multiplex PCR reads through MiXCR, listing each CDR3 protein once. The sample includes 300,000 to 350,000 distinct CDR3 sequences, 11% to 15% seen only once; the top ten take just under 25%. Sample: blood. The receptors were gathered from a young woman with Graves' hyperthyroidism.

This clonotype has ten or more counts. The CDR3 loop is CASTTGGSGNTIYF. CDR3 DNA sequence: TGTGCCAGCACCACCGGCGGCTCTGGAAACACCATATATTTT. The V gene is TRBV7-8, the J gene TRBJ1-3; D gene ambiguous. Germline V CDR1 and CDR2: SGHVS, FQNEAQ. V lost 7 bases, J lost 0 bases, and 10 bases lay in between. The CDR3 consists of 14 residues. Full variable domain (missing parts from reference TRBV7-8 and TRBJ1-3): GAGVSQSPRYKVAKRGQDVALRCDPISGHVSLFWYQQALGQGPEFLTYFQNEAQLDKSGLPSDRFFAERPEGSVSTLKIQRTQQEDSAVYLCASTTGGSGNTIYFGEGSWLTVV.

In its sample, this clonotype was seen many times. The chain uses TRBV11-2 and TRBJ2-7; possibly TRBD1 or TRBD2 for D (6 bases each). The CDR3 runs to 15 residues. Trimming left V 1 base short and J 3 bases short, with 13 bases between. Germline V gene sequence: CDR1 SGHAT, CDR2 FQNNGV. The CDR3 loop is CASSLVGGEFYEQYF. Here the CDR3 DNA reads TGTGCCAGCAGCTTAGTGGGGGGCGAATTCTACGAGCAGTACTTC.

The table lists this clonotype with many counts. CDR3 in amino acids: CASSLIQAVGYTF. CDR3 sequence (DNA): TGTGCCAGCAGCTTAATACAGGCAGTAGGCTACACCTTC. The rearrangement uses TRBV7-9 and TRBJ1-2, with D perhaps matching TRBD1 (5 bases). The CDR3 is 13 amino acids. Per the germline V gene, CDR1 is SEHNR and CDR2 is FQNEAQ (reference sequence). V lost 2 bases, J lost 8 bases, and 12 bases lay in between. The whole variable domain, filled in from reference TRBV7-9 and TRBJ1-2, reads DTGVSQNPRHKITKRGQNVTFRCDPISEHNRLYWYRQTLGQGPEFLTYFQNEAQLEKSRLLSDRFSAERPKGSFSTLEIQRTEQGDSAMYLCASSLIQAVGYTFGSGTRLTVV.

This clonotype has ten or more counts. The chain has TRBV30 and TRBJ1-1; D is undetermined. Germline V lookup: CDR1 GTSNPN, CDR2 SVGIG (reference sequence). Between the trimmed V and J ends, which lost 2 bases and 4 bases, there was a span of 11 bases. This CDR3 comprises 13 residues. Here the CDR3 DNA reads TGTGCCTGGAGTAAGGTCCGGAGCACTGAAGCTTTCTTT. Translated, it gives CAWSKVRSTEAFF.

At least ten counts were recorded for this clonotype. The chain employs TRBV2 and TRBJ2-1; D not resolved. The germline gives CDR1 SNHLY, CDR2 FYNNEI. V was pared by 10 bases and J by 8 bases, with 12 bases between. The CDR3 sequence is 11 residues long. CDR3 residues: CANTIGYEQFF. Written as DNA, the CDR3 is TGTGCCAACACGATAGGCTATGAGCAGTTCTTC.

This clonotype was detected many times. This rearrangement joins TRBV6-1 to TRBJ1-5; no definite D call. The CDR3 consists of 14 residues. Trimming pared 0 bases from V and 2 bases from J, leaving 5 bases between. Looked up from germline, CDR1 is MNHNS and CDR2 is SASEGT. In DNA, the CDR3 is TGTGCCAGCAGTGAAGCGGGCGGCAATCAGCCCCAGCATTTT. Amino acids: CASSEAGGNQPQHF.

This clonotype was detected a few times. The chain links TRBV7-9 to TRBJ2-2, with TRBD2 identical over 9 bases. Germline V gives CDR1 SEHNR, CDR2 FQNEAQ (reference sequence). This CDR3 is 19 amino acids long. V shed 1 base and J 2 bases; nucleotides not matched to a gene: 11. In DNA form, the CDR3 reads TGTGCCAGCAGCTTAGTCGTCGGCGGGAGGGGGACAAACACCGGGGAGCTGTTTTTT. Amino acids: CASSLVVGGRGTNTGELFF.

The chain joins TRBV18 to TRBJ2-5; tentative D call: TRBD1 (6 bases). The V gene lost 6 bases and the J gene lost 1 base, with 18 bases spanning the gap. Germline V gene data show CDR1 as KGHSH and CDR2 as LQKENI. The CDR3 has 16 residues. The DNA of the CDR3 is TGTGCCAGCTCCCCCAAGCCTATGGACAGCCAAGAGACCCAGTACTTC. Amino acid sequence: CASSPKPMDSQETQYF.

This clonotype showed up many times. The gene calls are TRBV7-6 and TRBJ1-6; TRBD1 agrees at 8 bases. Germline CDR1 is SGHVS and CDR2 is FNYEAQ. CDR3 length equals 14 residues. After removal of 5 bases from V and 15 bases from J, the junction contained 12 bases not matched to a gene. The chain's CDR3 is CASSPQQGGPYLHF. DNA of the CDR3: TGTGCCAGCAGCCCTCAACAGGGGGGCCCCTACCTCCACTTT.

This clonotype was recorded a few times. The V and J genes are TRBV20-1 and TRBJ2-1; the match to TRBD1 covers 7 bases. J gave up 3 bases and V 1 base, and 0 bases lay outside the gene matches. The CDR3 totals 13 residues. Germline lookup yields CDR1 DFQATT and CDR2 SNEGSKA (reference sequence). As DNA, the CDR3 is TGCAGTGCTAGAGGACAGGGCTACAATGAGCAGTTCTTC. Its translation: CSARGQGYNEQFF.

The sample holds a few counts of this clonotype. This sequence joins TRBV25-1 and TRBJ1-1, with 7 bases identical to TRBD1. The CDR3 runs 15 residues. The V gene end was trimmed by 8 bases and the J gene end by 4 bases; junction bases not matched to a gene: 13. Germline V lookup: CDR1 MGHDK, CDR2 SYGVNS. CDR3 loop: CASEFPGGIGTEAFF. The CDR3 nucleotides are TGTGCCAGCGAGTTCCCAGGGGGGATCGGCACTGAAGCTTTCTTT. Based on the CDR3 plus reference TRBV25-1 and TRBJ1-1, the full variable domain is EADIYQTPRYLVIGTGKKITLECSQTMGHDKMYWYQQDPGMELHLIHYSYGVNSTEKGDLSSESTVSRIRTEHFPLTLESARPSHTSQYLCASEFPGGIGTEAFFGQGTRLTVV.